Below are 32 T cell receptor beta chains sequenced from a single sample in a study of spatial heterogeneity in lung cancer. From the 5' RACE reads, TCRdb called clonotypes with MiXCR, one entry per CDR3 protein. This sample has about 92,000 distinct CDR3 sequences, with more than 10% found just once. Described time point: sample taken at primary tumor resection. Whole RNA, which was extracted from tumor, nontumor lung tissue or frozen PBMC, was sequenced without any cell sorting. The specimen was PBMCs, collected at surgery. These receptors were obtained from a male donor with early-stage non-small cell lung cancer.

This clonotype was observed many times. V usage is TRBV29-1 and J usage is TRBJ2-1, with TRBD2 identical over 13 bases. This CDR3 comprises 15 residues. Per the germline V gene, CDR1 is SQVTM and CDR2 is ANQGSEA. V trimming: 6 bases; J trimming: 0 bases; junction bases outside the gene matches: 2. In DNA, the CDR3 is TGCAGCGTCAGGACTAGCGGGAGCTCCTACAATGAGCAGTTCTTC. Translation: CSVRTSGSSYNEQFF.

This clonotype has at least ten counts. The chain employs TRBV11-2 and TRBJ2-7; 7 bases agree with TRBD1. CDR1 SGHAT and CDR2 FQNNGV come from the germline V gene. This CDR3 is 14 amino acids long. J lost 9 bases, V lost 2 bases, and 10 bases had no gene match. The CDR3, as DNA: TGTGCCAGCAGCTTACGGGACAGCTCCTGGGGGCAGTACTTC. As protein: CASSLRDSSWGQYF.

The chain joins TRBV7-2 to TRBJ2-7, with D possibly TRBD1 on 5 matching bases. The CDR3 consists of 12 residues. Trimming stripped 5 bases from V and 6 bases from J, with 11 bases between. The germline V gene has CDR1 SGHTA and CDR2 FQGNSA. DNA for the CDR3: TGTGCCAGCAGCCCTGGACAACGCGAGCAGTACTTC. The encoded protein is CASSPGQREQYF. The whole variable domain, filled in from reference TRBV7-2 and TRBJ2-7, reads GAGVSQSPSNKVTEKGKDVELRCDPISGHTALYWYRQSLGQGLEFLIYFQGNSAPDKSGLPSDRFSAERTGGSVSTLTIQRTQQEDSAVYLCASSPGQREQYFGPGTRLTVT.

This clonotype has only a few counts. V usage is TRBV6-2 or TRBV6-3 and J usage is TRBJ1-1; D call uncertain. The CDR3 has 13 amino acids. CDR1 and CDR2 from the germline V gene are MNHEY and SVGEGT. The ends were cut back, 5 bases at V and 1 base at J, with 8 bases in the middle. CDR3 in amino acids: CASSTYKNTEAFF. The CDR3, as DNA: TGTGCCAGCAGTACCTACAAGAACACTGAAGCTTTCTTT.

The rearrangement links TRBV25-1 to TRBJ2-3; D is unresolved. The V gene's germline CDR1 is MGHDK and CDR2 SYGVNS. Trimming pared 6 bases from V and 0 bases from J, leaving 13 bases between. The CDR3 covers 15 residues. The CDR3 DNA reads TGTGCCAGCAGCCAATTAGGGATAAGCACAGATACGCAGTATTTT. This codes for CASSQLGISTDTQYF. The full variable domain, completed using reference TRBV25-1 and TRBJ2-3, is EADIYQTPRYLVIGTGKKITLECSQTMGHDKMYWYQQDPGMELHLIHYSYGVNSTEKGDLSSESTVSRIRTEHFPLTLESARPSHTSQYLCASSQLGISTDTQYFGPGTRLTVL.

The rearrangement joins TRBV24-1 to TRBJ2-2; 7 nucleotides agree with TRBD2. The V and J ends lost 5 bases and 6 bases, in that order; junction bases with no gene match: 5. CDR1 KGHDR and CDR2 SFDVKD come from the germline V gene. This CDR3 has 14 residues. This CDR3 reads CATSVAGEAGELFF. The CDR3 bases are TGTGCCACCAGTGTTGCGGGAGAGGCCGGGGAGCTGTTTTTT.

The sample holds many counts of this clonotype. The V call is TRBV20-1, the J call TRBJ2-1; D might be TRBD2 (6 bases). The germline CDR1 and CDR2 sequences are DFQATT and SNEGSKA (reference sequence). Trimming took off 1 base at V and 6 bases at J, with 13 bases between the two ends. The CDR3 contains 14 residues. In DNA form, the CDR3 reads TGCAGTGCTAGAGTTGGTAGCGGATTCAATGAGCAGTTCTTC. It codes for CSARVGSGFNEQFF.

This clonotype was seen a few times. This sequence joins TRBV12-3 or TRBV12-4 and TRBJ1-4; D not certain. The CDR3 has 13 amino acids. V was trimmed by 5 bases and J by 11 bases, leaving 15 bases between them. CDR3 loop: CASSGPRTGKLFF. DNA of the CDR3: TGTGCCAGCAGTGGCCCTAGGACTGGGAAACTGTTTTTT.

The rearrangement uses TRBV7-2 and TRBJ1-6, with 9 bases matching TRBD1. The CDR3 runs to 16 residues. Looked up from germline, CDR1 is SGHTA and CDR2 is FQGNSA. Trimming cost V 0 bases and J 5 bases; bases outside gene matches: 2. CDR3 sequence: CASSLAGQGHNSPLHF. The DNA for the CDR3 is TGTGCCAGCAGCTTAGCGGGACAGGGACATAATTCACCCCTCCACTTT.

The J gene is TRBJ2-7, the V gene TRBV25-1, with 8 bases that match TRBD1. The CDR3 extends over 13 amino acids. V trimming: 6 bases; J trimming: 7 bases; junction bases outside the gene matches: 8. The germline CDR1 and CDR2 sequences are MGHDK and SYGVNS. CDR3 DNA sequence: TGTGCCAGCAGCGTGGACAGGGTCGGAGAGCAGTACTTC. Its protein product is CASSVDRVGEQYF.

This clonotype came up a few times. This chain links TRBV7-2 with TRBJ1-5; TRBD1 might be the D (5 bases). Trimming removed 1 base from V and 2 bases from J, with 9 bases in between. The CDR3 loop spans 15 amino acids. From germline, CDR1 is SGHTA and CDR2 FQGNSA. The CDR3 loop is CASSLVGDGNQPQHF. The CDR3 coding sequence is TGTGCCAGCAGCTTAGTTGGGGACGGCAATCAGCCCCAGCATTTT.

This clonotype has a handful of counts. V is TRBV2 and J is TRBJ2-7; unclear D gene. Trimming left V 1 base short and J 4 bases short, with 8 bases between. The CDR3 is 13 residues long. CDR1 and CDR2 from the germline V gene are SNHLY and FYNNEI. As DNA, the CDR3 is TGTGCCAGCAGTGAAGATCGGATGTACGAGCAGTACTTC. This gives the protein CASSEDRMYEQYF.

This chain uses TRBV11-2 with TRBJ2-1; 9 bases map to TRBD2. The length of the CDR3 is 15 residues. Per germline, CDR1 SGHAT and CDR2 FQNNGV. V lost 1 base and J lost 6; bases outside the gene matches: 4. CDR3 sequence (DNA): TGTGCCAGCAGCTTAGTCCTAGCGGGATCCAATGAGCAGTTCTTC. Protein product: CASSLVLAGSNEQFF.

This clonotype has only a few counts. The chain recombines TRBV20-1 with TRBJ2-2, with a weak D call TRBD1 (6 bases). CDR1 and CDR2 (germline): DFQATT, SNEGSKA (reference sequence). Between the trimmed V and J ends, which lost 6 bases and 1 base, there was a span of 9 bases. The CDR3 is 13 amino acids. In DNA, the CDR3 is TGCAGTGCACAGGGACGGAACACCGGGGAGCTGTTTTTT. Its protein product is CSAQGRNTGELFF.

V usage is TRBV28 and J usage is TRBJ2-2; D remains unclear. The CDR3 length is 13 residues. Germline CDR1 MDHEN, CDR2 SYDVKM. V lost 7 bases, J lost 2 bases, and 8 bases lay in between. For the CDR3, the DNA is TGTGCCAGCATCACAGTAAACACCGGGGAGCTGTTTTTT. Its translation: CASITVNTGELFF.

This clonotype has a count of ten or more. V is TRBV6-5 and J is TRBJ2-2; TRBD1 is a possible D gene (5 bases). Germline CDR1 reads MNHEY; CDR2 reads SVGAGI. V shed 8 bases and J shed 7 bases, with 8 bases lying between them. The CDR3 consists of 11 residues. The CDR3 protein is CASGRDGELFF. The DNA of the CDR3 is TGTGCCAGCGGCAGGGACGGGGAGCTGTTTTTT.

The J gene is TRBJ1-5, the V gene TRBV30, with 7 nucleotides matching TRBD1. CDR1 and CDR2 (germline): GTSNPN, SVGIG (reference sequence). CDR3 length: 14 residues. V was pared by 3 bases and J by 4 bases, with 6 bases of the junction left unmatched. The CDR3 here is CAWSAGTVNQPQHF. DNA for the CDR3: TGTGCCTGGAGCGCCGGGACAGTGAATCAGCCCCAGCATTTT.

The V call is TRBV6-4, the J call TRBJ2-1, with 12 bases aligning to TRBD2. The CDR3 runs 17 residues. Germline CDR1 and CDR2: MRHNA and SNTAGT. V dropped 2 bases and J dropped 4; count of bases not matched to a gene: 6. The CDR3 is CASSDTYGLAGYNEQFF. The CDR3 nucleotides are TGTGCCAGCAGTGACACTTATGGACTAGCGGGATACAATGAGCAGTTCTTC.

This clonotype was seen many times. The rearrangement uses TRBV27 and TRBJ2-3, with D maybe TRBD2 (6 bases). Germline V gene data show CDR1 as MNHEY and CDR2 as SMNVEV (reference sequence). With 6 bases removed from V and 0 bases from J, the gap between germline ends came to 10 bases. This CDR3 contains 14 residues. In DNA, the CDR3 is TGTGCCAGCAGCCCGGGACTCAGCACAGATACGCAGTATTTT. This gives the protein CASSPGLSTDTQYF.

This clonotype appeared a few times. The chain couples TRBV19 to TRBJ1-2; TRBD1 matches 11 bases. Germline V gene sequence: CDR1 LNHDA, CDR2 SQIVND (reference sequence). Trimming cost V 5 bases and J 4 bases; bases outside gene matches: 6. There are 15 residues in the CDR3. CDR3 sequence: CASSPGTGGIYGYTF. The CDR3 DNA follows: TGTGCCAGTAGTCCCGGGACAGGGGGAATCTATGGCTACACCTTC.

V usage is TRBV7-9 and J usage is TRBJ2-7; the match to TRBD1 covers 8 bases. The CDR3 loop spans 16 amino acids. Unmatched junction bases numbered 14, after V lost 5 bases and J lost 5 bases. Looked up from germline, CDR1 is SEHNR and CDR2 is FQNEAQ (reference sequence). The CDR3 loop reads CASSPHRLGQENEQYF. The CDR3 DNA follows: TGTGCCAGCAGCCCCCACCGTCTGGGACAGGAGAACGAGCAGTACTTC.

The CDR3 DNA follows: TGTGCCAGCAGCTTTGCCGGGACAGGTATCTCCTACGAGCAGTACTTC. Translating it yields CASSFAGTGISYEQYF. The V gene is TRBV5-4, the J gene TRBJ2-7, with 8 bases matching TRBD1. This CDR3 spans 16 amino acids. The junction had 7 bases not matched to a gene; V was cut back by 2 bases and J by 0 bases. Germline lookup yields CDR1 SGHNT and CDR2 YYREEE (reference sequence).

The rearrangement uses TRBV11-2 and TRBJ2-1, with 9 bases aligning to TRBD2. The germline gives CDR1 SGHAT, CDR2 FQNNGV. The CDR3 length is 14 residues. Trimming cost V 5 bases and J 4 bases; bases outside gene matches: 3. CDR3 residues: CASSPSGVYNEQFF. CDR3 bases: TGTGCCAGCAGCCCTAGCGGGGTTTACAATGAGCAGTTCTTC.

The rearrangement links TRBV6-5 to TRBJ1-1; 7 positions match TRBD1. This CDR3 is 15 amino acids long. The germline V gene has CDR1 MNHEY and CDR2 SVGAGI. J lost 1 base, V lost 4 bases, and 6 bases had no gene match. In nucleotides, the CDR3 is TGTGCCAGCAGTTGGACCGGGACAGAGAACACTGAAGCTTTCTTT. Its protein product is CASSWTGTENTEAFF.

This clonotype has ten or more counts. This rearrangement joins TRBV11-2 to TRBJ2-2; D is unclear. Germline CDR1 is SGHAT and CDR2 is FQNNGV. The CDR3 runs 10 residues. The ends were cut back, 10 bases at V and 6 bases at J, with 6 bases in the middle. CDR3 residues: CAIRAGELFF. The CDR3 nucleotides read TGTGCCATCCGAGCCGGGGAGCTGTTTTTT.

There are a few counts of this clonotype. The chain combines TRBV4-2 with TRBJ1-5, with D uncertain. Germline lookup yields CDR1 LGHNA and CDR2 YNFKEQ. V lost 1 base and J 0 bases, leaving 10 bases between the germline ends. CDR3 length: 16 amino acids. The CDR3 coding sequence is TGTGCCAGCAGCCAAGGGTCGGCAGTTAGCAATCAGCCCCAGCATTTT. Translating gives CASSQGSAVSNQPQHF.

Ten or more counts support this clonotype. This chain connects TRBV11-1 to TRBJ2-7, with D perhaps matching TRBD1 (6 bases). Germline CDR1 and CDR2: SGHAT and FQDESV (reference sequence). Between the trimmed V and J ends, which lost 6 bases and 3 bases, there was a span of 9 bases. The CDR3 is 12 amino acids. The CDR3 loop reads CASRLDSYEQYF. The CDR3 DNA reads TGTGCCAGCAGACTGGACAGCTACGAGCAGTACTTC.

The sample holds many counts of this clonotype. J is TRBJ2-3 and V is TRBV24-1, with TRBD2 matching 8 bases. Germline assignment: CDR1 KGHDR and CDR2 SFDVKD. This CDR3 region has 13 residues. The V gene end was trimmed by 7 bases and the J gene end by 2 bases; junction bases not matched to a gene: 1. The CDR3 nucleotides read TGTGCCACCAGAGCGGGGGCCACAGATACGCAGTATTTT. This encodes CATRAGATDTQYF.

The chain is built from TRBV6-2 or TRBV6-3 and TRBJ2-3; TRBD2 aligns across 11 bases. Germline trimming cut 10 bases from V and 5 bases from J; bases unmatched to any gene: 8. Germline assignment: CDR1 MNHEY and CDR2 SVGEGT. This CDR3 has 14 amino acids. The CDR3: CATLAGGNRDTQYF. CDR3 nucleotide sequence: TGTGCCACCTTAGCGGGGGGGAACCGAGATACGCAGTATTTT.

There are many counts of this clonotype. This chain uses TRBV28 with TRBJ1-1; D may be TRBD1 (6 bases). CDR3 size: 14 residues. Germline V gives CDR1 MDHEN, CDR2 SYDVKM. V was pared by 6 bases and J by 2 bases, with 13 bases between. CDR3 sequence: CASRPGGANTEAFF. The CDR3 DNA reads TGTGCCAGCAGGCCGGGGGGCGCAAACACTGAAGCTTTCTTT.

This clonotype was seen repeatedly, ten times or more. The gene calls are TRBV2 and TRBJ2-2; the D gene is possibly TRBD2 (5 bases). The V end lost 5 bases, the J end lost 2 bases, and 9 bases lay between the germline ends. Germline CDR1 and CDR2: SNHLY and FYNNEI. The CDR3 spans 14 residues. CDR3 sequence reads: CASSRAENTGELFF. As DNA, the CDR3 is TGTGCCAGCAGTAGAGCGGAAAACACCGGGGAGCTGTTTTTT.

The V and J genes are TRBV4-1 and TRBJ1-5; a weak D match, TRBD1 (5 bases). Deletions cut 1 base from V and 2 bases from J, with 18 bases between. CDR3 size: 18 residues. The germline V gene has CDR1 MGHRA and CDR2 YSYEKL. The CDR3 protein is CASSQAGGTTVGNQPQHF. CDR3 DNA sequence: TGCGCCAGCAGCCAAGCCGGCGGGACGACGGTCGGCAATCAGCCCCAGCATTTT.